Below are 25 T cell receptor beta chains sequenced from a single sample in a study of blood T cell repertoires in COVID-19. Data came from immunoSEQ multiplex PCR; TCRdb stores just in-frame clones and leaves some out. Of 300,000 to 400,000 clones in the sample, 75% to 90% were seen once. Sequenced input: peripheral blood. The receptor source for this set is a woman between 50 and 59 years old with COVID-19, enrolled during active disease.

This chain connects TRBV12-5 to TRBJ2-1, with 10 bases fitting TRBD1. The CDR3 contains 15 residues. The germline CDR1 and CDR2 sequences are LGHNT and FRNRAP. The V segment lost 1 base and the J segment 5 bases; nucleotides outside the gene matches: 2. Here the CDR3 reads CASGLGQGADNEQFF. CDR3 nucleotides: TGTGCTAGTGGTTTGGGACAGGGGGCAGACAATGAGCAGTTCTTC.

The rearrangement uses TRBV5-1 and TRBJ2-5, with 7 positions matching TRBD1. The germline V gene has CDR1 SGHRS and CDR2 YFSETQ. CDR3 length equals 14 residues. V lost 9 bases to trimming and J lost 1 base; unmatched junction nucleotides: 9. CDR3 amino acids: CATATGSIQETQYF. As DNA, the CDR3 is TGCGCCACCGCGACAGGGTCAATCCAAGAGACCCAGTACTTC.

The gene calls are TRBV20-1 and TRBJ2-3, with 7 bases matching TRBD2. Germline-derived CDR1 and CDR2 are DFQATT and SNEGSKA (reference sequence). This CDR3 spans 16 amino acids. Unmatched junction bases numbered 14, after V lost 3 bases and J lost 5 bases. CDR3 region: CSASLSRGSIIDTQYF. Written as DNA, the CDR3 is TGCAGTGCTAGTCTTTCCCGCGGGAGTATAATAGATACGCAGTATTTT.

This chain connects TRBV11-2 to TRBJ2-7, with D perhaps TRBD2 (5 bases). CDR3 length equals 13 residues. V lost 5 bases and J 5 bases, leaving 13 bases between the germline ends. The germline V gene has CDR1 SGHAT and CDR2 FQNNGV. The CDR3 coding sequence is TGTGCCAGCAGCCCCCAGAGGGTAAACGAGCAGTACTTC. Its translation is CASSPQRVNEQYF.

This clone was seen just once. The J gene is TRBJ1-1, the V gene TRBV5-4, with a tentative D call TRBD1 (5 bases). V lost 4 bases and J 1 base, leaving 14 bases between the germline ends. CDR1 SGHNT and CDR2 YYREEE come from the germline V gene (reference sequence). This CDR3 has 15 residues. CDR3 residues: CASSPGLVGNTEAFF. The CDR3 DNA follows: TGTGCCAGCAGCCCGGGACTGGTCGGGAACACTGAAGCTTTCTTT.

The chain uses TRBV5-4 and TRBJ2-7, with D possibly being TRBD1 (7 bases). The V end was cut by 3 bases, the J end by 3 bases, with 22 bases between. Germline assignment: CDR1 SGHNT and CDR2 YYREEE (reference sequence). This CDR3 is built from 17 residues. The CDR3, as DNA: TGTGCCAGCAGCTCATGGTTAGGGGGGTCAGGGGGCTACGAGCAGTACTTC. Protein product: CASSSWLGGSGGYEQYF.

The gene calls are TRBV28 and TRBJ1-1; TRBD1 matches at 7 bases. The junction had 2 bases not matched to a gene; V was cut back by 3 bases and J by 1 base. The germline CDR1 and CDR2 sequences are MDHEN and SYDVKM. This CDR3 contains 14 residues. CDR3 DNA: TGTGCCAGCAGTTTTTCAGGGGGGAACACTGAAGCTTTCTTT. Protein sequence: CASSFSGGNTEAFF.

This chain uses TRBV20-1 with TRBJ1-1, with D hard to call. Germline values: CDR1 DFQATT, CDR2 SNEGSKA (reference sequence). This CDR3 region has 11 residues. V was shortened by 3 bases and J by 5 bases, with 7 bases between the two germline ends. CDR3 sequence (DNA): TGCAGTGCTAGTGACGGGACTGAAGCTTTCTTT. Its protein product is CSASDGTEAFF.

The gene calls are TRBV4-1 and TRBJ2-4, with TRBD1 identical over 8 bases. Germline CDR1 reads MGHRA; CDR2 reads YSYEKL. The CDR3 sequence is 15 residues long. Losses at the gene ends were 1 base for V and 5 bases for J; bases not matched to a gene: 4. The CDR3 sequence is CASSQGTGNQNIQYF. The DNA for the CDR3 is TGCGCCAGCAGCCAAGGGACAGGGAACCAAAACATTCAGTACTTC.

This clone is a singleton in its sample. The gene calls are TRBV5-1 and TRBJ2-2; no definite D call. V lost 2 bases and J lost 6, with 14 bases in between. The CDR3 consists of 15 residues. Germline V gene sequence: CDR1 SGHRS, CDR2 YFSETQ. CDR3 bases: TGCGCCAGCAGCTTAGTGGTCGTAGTTTCCGGGGAGCTGTTTTTT. Amino acid sequence: CASSLVVVVSGELFF.

This chain uses TRBV5-1 with TRBJ1-1, with a tentative D call TRBD1 (5 bases). Germline CDR1 is SGHRS and CDR2 is YFSETQ. V was cut by 9 bases and J by 11 bases, with 17 bases left in between. The CDR3 has 11 amino acids. CDR3 nucleotide sequence: TGCGCCACCATCCTCCAGGGAAAGGCTTTCTTT. This codes for CATILQGKAFF.

This chain uses TRBV18 with TRBJ2-7, with a weak D call TRBD2 (6 bases). V was pared by 3 bases and J by 7 bases, with 22 bases between. Germline CDR1 and CDR2: KGHSH and LQKENI. CDR3 length: 16 residues. CDR3 amino acids: CASSPGLVREASEQYF. CDR3 nucleotides: TGTGCCAGCTCACCCGGCCTGGTCAGGGAGGCGTCTGAGCAGTACTTC.

This clone was counted only a few times. This sequence joins TRBV27 and TRBJ1-2, with TRBD1 identical over 7 bases. J gave up 5 bases and V 3 bases, and 6 bases lay outside the gene matches. CDR1 MNHEY and CDR2 SMNVEV come from the germline V gene (reference sequence). The CDR3 consists of 14 residues. DNA of the CDR3: TGTGCCAGCAGTTTCAGGGACAGTGATTATGGCTACACCTTC. Amino acids: CASSFRDSDYGYTF.

As to this clone: Additional DNA sequences in this sample encode the identical CDR3. The rearrangement uses TRBV5-1 and TRBJ2-2; 8 bases line up with TRBD2. Per germline, CDR1 SGHRS and CDR2 YFSETQ. J gave up 6 bases and V 0 bases, and 4 bases lay outside the gene matches. The CDR3 is 15 residues long. This chain's CDR3 is CASSLGLAGPGELFF. CDR3 nucleotides: TGCGCCAGCAGCTTGGGGCTAGCGGGTCCCGGGGAGCTGTTTTTT.

The chain employs TRBV6-5 and TRBJ2-2; TRBD2 matches at 8 bases. The germline V gene encodes CDR1 MNHEY and CDR2 SVGAGI. CDR3 size: 13 residues. V shed 6 bases and J 7 bases; nucleotides not matched to a gene: 4. CDR3 protein: CASRSGSGGELFF. The CDR3 coding sequence is TGTGCCAGCAGGAGCGGGAGTGGCGGGGAGCTGTTTTTT.

The chain links TRBV6-2 or TRBV6-3 to TRBJ2-7; no firm D call. CDR1 and CDR2 (germline): MNHEY, SVGEGT. This CDR3 region has 16 residues. Trimming took 0 bases from V and 6 from J, leaving 18 bases between them. The CDR3 loop is CASSYSTGRSSPEQYF. The CDR3 nucleotides read TGTGCCAGCAGTTACTCGACTGGCAGAAGTTCCCCCGAGCAGTACTTC.

This chain uses TRBV9 with TRBJ1-2; D remains ambiguous. CDR3 length: 14 amino acids. Trimming pared 0 bases from V and 11 bases from J, leaving 17 bases between. Germline V gene sequence: CDR1 SGDLS, CDR2 YYNGEE. The DNA for the CDR3 is TGTGCCAGCAGCGTAGCAGAGACAAGAATACAGTACACCTTC. Protein product: CASSVAETRIQYTF.

J is TRBJ1-2 and V is TRBV5-4; 8 positions agree with TRBD1. J lost 3 bases, V lost 1 base, and 5 bases had no gene match. The CDR3 covers 15 residues. The germline V gene encodes CDR1 SGHNT and CDR2 YYREEE (reference sequence). CDR3: CASSLKAGGHYGYTF. The CDR3 nucleotides are TGTGCCAGCAGCTTGAAGGCAGGGGGCCACTATGGCTACACCTTC.

The rearrangement joins TRBV7-2 to TRBJ2-7, with D perhaps matching TRBD1 (6 bases). Between the trimmed V and J ends, which lost 3 bases and 4 bases, there was a span of 16 bases. The germline V gene encodes CDR1 SGHTA and CDR2 FQGNSA. CDR3 length equals 15 residues. CDR3 loop: CASSFGPGAMYEQYF. CDR3 DNA: TGTGCCAGCAGCTTCGGTCCAGGGGCTATGTACGAGCAGTACTTC.

The chain has TRBV24-1 and TRBJ1-2; 7 bases match TRBD1. Losses at the gene ends were 8 bases for V and 4 bases for J; bases not matched to a gene: 6. Germline values: CDR1 KGHDR, CDR2 SFDVKD. The length of the CDR3 is 13 residues. Written as DNA, the CDR3 is TGTGCCACCAATAATGGACAGGCCTATGGCTACACCTTC. Amino acid sequence: CATNNGQAYGYTF.

This chain links TRBV6-5 with TRBJ2-1, with 11 bases identical to TRBD2. After removal of 8 bases from V and 7 bases from J, the junction contained 7 bases not matched to a gene. Germline loops: CDR1 MNHEY, CDR2 SVGAGI. CDR3 length: 14 residues. CDR3 sequence (DNA): TGTGCCAGCCGACTAGCGGGAACGTGGAATGAGCAGTTCTTC. Its protein is CASRLAGTWNEQFF.

The chain links TRBV7-8 to TRBJ1-2, with D possibly being TRBD1 (5 bases). CDR3 length: 16 residues. Trimming pared 1 base from V and 4 bases from J, leaving 16 bases between. Germline assignment: CDR1 SGHVS and CDR2 FQNEAQ. CDR3 bases: TGTGCCAGCAGCTTAGTTGGTGTGGGGGGTGGCTATGGCTACACCTTC. Protein sequence: CASSLVGVGGGYGYTF.

The chain has TRBV30 and TRBJ1-5; D may be TRBD1 (6 bases). Trimming stripped 3 bases from V and 0 bases from J, with 12 bases between. Germline CDR1 reads GTSNPN; CDR2 reads SVGIG (reference sequence). CDR3 size: 15 residues. The chain's CDR3 is CAWRQGTYSNQPQHF. The CDR3 DNA reads as TGTGCCTGGAGACAGGGAACATATAGCAATCAGCCCCAGCATTTT.

The rearrangement uses TRBV25-1 and TRBJ2-3, with 8 bases that match TRBD2. This CDR3 spans 14 amino acids. Germline V gene lookup returns CDR1 MGHDK and CDR2 SYGVNS. Losses at the gene ends were 4 bases for V and 4 bases for J; bases not matched to a gene: 4. CDR3 nucleotides: TGTGCCAGCAGTGTAGCGGGAAAGTCAGATACGCAGTATTTT. It encodes CASSVAGKSDTQYF.

Only one count was recorded for this clone. The chain employs TRBV10-2 and TRBJ2-1; 10 nucleotides align to TRBD1. Germline V lookup: CDR1 WSHSY, CDR2 SAAADI. Trimming removed 6 bases from V and 7 bases from J; junction bases left unmatched: 6. The CDR3 is 14 residues long. The CDR3 here is CASRPGTGVNEQFF. DNA for the CDR3: TGCGCCAGCAGGCCCGGGACAGGGGTAAATGAGCAGTTCTTC.